Listed here are 29 T cell receptor beta chains from one sample, sequenced in a study of human T cells and chemical hapten exposure. TCRdb reprocessed the RACE reads via MiXCR and lists one record per CDR3 protein. The profile shows 360,000 or so distinct CDR3 sequences, roughly 6% of them singletons. Noted time point: patch test 2, 6 weeks after DPC sensitization. The treatment: therapeutic diphenylcyclopropenone sensitization with weekly scalp DPC. The sequenced sample was whole blood, obtained in connection with sensitization to the hapten diphenylcyclopropenone (DPC). The receptors come from a woman aged 18-29 years with alopecia areata. Some clones in this sample may be carry-over from other donors' samples.

This clonotype was observed many times. The chain combines TRBV7-9 with TRBJ1-5, with TRBD1 as a possible D gene (5 bases). In germline, CDR1 is SEHNR, CDR2 FQNEAQ (reference sequence). The V end lost 0 bases, the J end lost 11 bases, and 14 bases lay between the germline ends. The CDR3 runs to 14 residues. CDR3 in DNA: TGTGCCAGCAGCTTAGCGGGAGGGCCGGGGGCCCAGCATTTT. Residues: CASSLAGGPGAQHF.

This clonotype was counted ten times or more. The V call is TRBV18, the J call TRBJ1-4; D gene ambiguous. V was pared by 3 bases and J by 0 bases, with 5 bases between. This CDR3 spans 14 amino acids. Per germline, CDR1 KGHSH and CDR2 LQKENI. The CDR3 bases are TGTGCCAGCTCACCCGATGCAACTAATGAAAAACTGTTTTTT. Protein: CASSPDATNEKLFF.

The chain has TRBV9 and TRBJ2-7, with 7 bases lining up with TRBD1. There are 15 residues in the CDR3. The germline V gene encodes CDR1 SGDLS and CDR2 YYNGEE. The trim removed 1 base at V and 2 bases at J, leaving 6 bases unmatched. Here the CDR3 reads CASSVTGTATYEQYF. Here the CDR3 DNA reads TGTGCCAGCAGCGTAACCGGGACAGCCACCTACGAGCAGTACTTC.

The table lists this clonotype with a few counts. This chain joins TRBV5-1 and TRBJ2-7; no firm D call. This CDR3 spans 14 amino acids. The germline CDR1 and CDR2 sequences are SGHRS and YFSETQ. Trimming took off 0 bases at V and 3 bases at J, with 10 bases between the two ends. In DNA form, the CDR3 reads TGCGCCAGCAGCTTGGACGGGCCGGGCTACGAGCAGTACTTC. Translation gives CASSLDGPGYEQYF.

This clonotype has at least ten counts. The chain is built from TRBV7-2 and TRBJ1-1; TRBD1 matches 8 bases. Germline CDR1 SGHTA, CDR2 FQGNSA. This CDR3 is built from 15 residues. With V trimmed by 8 bases and J by 3 bases, 11 bases remained unmatched. The CDR3 nucleotides read TGTGCCAGCTCCGAAATGGACAGGGCGGACACTGAAGCTTTCTTT. Its protein is CASSEMDRADTEAFF.

The rearrangement joins TRBV6-2 or TRBV6-3 to TRBJ2-7; D is unclear. Germline CDR1 and CDR2: MNHEY and SVGEGT. Deletions cut 7 bases from V and 0 bases from J, with 10 bases between. There are 13 residues in the CDR3. CDR3 sequence (DNA): TGTGCCAGCAACGGAGACATCTCCTACGAGCAGTACTTC. Translation: CASNGDISYEQYF.

This clonotype was seen ten or more times. V usage is TRBV14 and J usage is TRBJ1-1; D call uncertain. CDR1 SGHDN and CDR2 FVKESK come from the germline V gene. Trimming took 0 bases from V and 0 from J, leaving 14 bases between them. The CDR3 spans 17 residues. In DNA, the CDR3 is TGTGCCAGCAGCCAAGATTACTGGCCAAAATTGAACACTGAAGCTTTCTTT. Its translation: CASSQDYWPKLNTEAFF.

The chain links TRBV19 to TRBJ1-5; D remains unclear. The CDR3 has 13 residues. CDR1 LNHDA and CDR2 SQIVND come from the germline V gene (reference sequence). Trimming left V 4 bases short and J 6 bases short, with 10 bases between. In DNA, the CDR3 is TGTGCCAGTAGTAGGAATGTGGGTCAGCCCCAGCATTTT. Translating gives CASSRNVGQPQHF. The whole variable domain, remainder taken from reference TRBV19 and TRBJ1-5, is DGGITQSPKYLFRKEGQNVTLSCEQNLNHDAMYWYRQDPGQGLRLIYYSQIVNDFQKGDIAEGYSVSREKKESFPLTVTSAQKNPTAFYLCASSRNVGQPQHFGDGTRLSIL.

The chain has TRBV12-3 or TRBV12-4 and TRBJ1-2; D call uncertain. The V end was cut by 6 bases, the J end by 4 bases, with 15 bases between. This CDR3 is 14 amino acids long. The CDR3 here is CASSSTRVVYGYTF. CDR3 sequence (DNA): TGTGCCAGCAGCTCAACCCGGGTTGTCTATGGCTACACCTTC.

In the case of this clonotype: Germline and junction disagree at one end, which may indicate a read error. The chain joins TRBV9 to TRBJ2-5; D might be TRBD2 (5 bases). Germline lookup yields CDR1 SGDLS and CDR2 YYNGEE. The CDR3 has 14 amino acids. The chain's CDR3 is CVSSVNTIAGTQYF. The CDR3 coding sequence is TGTGTCAGCAGCGTAAATACAATTGCGGGGACCCAGTACTTC.

The chain carries TRBV3-1 and TRBJ1-1; no clear D gene. Germline V gene lookup returns CDR1 LGHDT and CDR2 YNNKEL (reference sequence). Trimming cost V 0 bases and J 7 bases, with 12 bases left between them. This CDR3 is built from 14 residues. The CDR3 reads CASSQDLQRFEAFF. CDR3 bases: TGTGCCAGCAGCCAAGATTTACAGCGTTTTGAAGCTTTCTTT.

This clonotype came up many times. The V gene is TRBV4-2, the J gene TRBJ1-1, with TRBD1 matching over 7 bases. The CDR3 runs to 14 residues. Germline CDR1 is LGHNA and CDR2 is YNFKEQ. The V segment lost 2 bases and the J segment 5 bases; nucleotides outside the gene matches: 5. The CDR3 DNA follows: TGTGCCAGCAGCCAAACAGGGGAAGTAACTGAAGCTTTCTTT. This gives the protein CASSQTGEVTEAFF.

In its sample, this clonotype was seen many times. The chain has TRBV6-1 and TRBJ1-1; D unresolved. The CDR3 totals 13 residues. Trimming took off 2 bases at V and 7 bases at J, with 11 bases between the two ends. Looked up from germline, CDR1 is MNHNS and CDR2 is SASEGT. The CDR3 region has the DNA TGTGCCAGCAGTGAATACCCGTCTCTTGAAGCTTTCTTT. Translating it yields CASSEYPSLEAFF.

This clonotype came up many times. The chain uses TRBV29-1 and TRBJ1-1; a weak D match, TRBD1 (5 bases). V was cut by 7 bases and J by 0 bases, with 15 bases left in between. Germline V CDR1 and CDR2: SQVTM, ANQGSEA. This CDR3 spans 14 amino acids. CDR3 loop: CSGGTDEMNTEAFF. The CDR3, as DNA: TGCAGCGGCGGGACGGATGAAATGAACACTGAAGCTTTCTTT. The entire variable domain, with the rest obtained from reference TRBV29-1 and TRBJ1-1, is as follows: SAVISQKPSRDICQRGTSLTIQCQVDSQVTMMFWYRQQPGQSLTLIATANQGSEATYESGFVIDKFPISRPNLTFSTLTVSNMSPEDSSIYLCSGGTDEMNTEAFFGQGTRLTVV.

This clonotype was found many times. This chain uses TRBV7-2 with TRBJ1-1; no firm D call. The CDR3 has 12 amino acids. V was cut by 5 bases and J by 7 bases, with 11 bases left in between. Germline CDR1 is SGHTA and CDR2 is FQGNSA. The CDR3 is CASSLSGVEAFF. The CDR3 DNA reads as TGTGCCAGCAGCCTTTCGGGCGTTGAAGCTTTCTTT.

In its sample, this clonotype was seen many times. V gene TRBV6-5 combines with J gene TRBJ1-1; 12 bases line up with TRBD1. CDR3 length: 14 residues. The germline V gene has CDR1 MNHEY and CDR2 SVGAGI. J lost 7 bases, V lost 6 bases, and 6 bases had no gene match. The CDR3 DNA reads as TGTGCCAGCAGGCTGGGACAGGGGGCCAGTGAAGCTTTCTTT. Translation gives CASRLGQGASEAFF.

This clonotype was seen repeatedly, ten times or more. The chain uses TRBV7-6 and TRBJ2-5, with D possibly called TRBD1 or TRBD2 (6 bases each). Per the germline V gene, CDR1 is SGHVS and CDR2 is FNYEAQ. This CDR3 region has 14 residues. The germline V and J ends were trimmed by 4 bases and 2 bases, with 11 bases remaining between them. Here the CDR3 reads CASSSTGTQETQYF. The CDR3 DNA is TGTGCCAGCAGCTCCACAGGGACTCAAGAGACCCAGTACTTC.

The rearrangement uses TRBV11-3 and TRBJ1-1; D gene ambiguous. This CDR3 spans 13 amino acids. Trimming pared 4 bases from V and 3 bases from J, leaving 9 bases between. Per the germline V gene, CDR1 is SGHNT and CDR2 is YENEEA. The CDR3 region has the DNA TGTGCCAGCAGCTCAAGACAAGACACTGAAGCTTTCTTT. Amino acid sequence: CASSSRQDTEAFF.

At least ten counts were recorded for this clonotype. The chain recombines TRBV29-1 with TRBJ2-3, with D unclear. Trimming pared 4 bases from V and 5 bases from J, leaving 7 bases between. CDR1 SQVTM and CDR2 ANQGSEA come from the germline V gene. The CDR3 runs 11 residues. The CDR3 is CSVGAGDTQYF. CDR3 nucleotides: TGCAGCGTTGGAGCTGGAGATACGCAGTATTTT.

The sample holds many counts of this clonotype. The chain has TRBV20-1 and TRBJ1-1, with TRBD1 as a possible D gene (5 bases). Germline lookup yields CDR1 DFQATT and CDR2 SNEGSKA (reference sequence). The CDR3 has 14 residues. The V end was cut by 5 bases, the J end by 0 bases, with 13 bases between. CDR3 DNA: TGCAGTGCTTTCAGACAGACTCTGAACACTGAAGCTTTCTTT. This sequence encodes CSAFRQTLNTEAFF.

This clonotype came up many times. This rearrangement joins TRBV6-6 to TRBJ1-1, with D possibly TRBD1 on 5 matching bases. Germline values: CDR1 MNHNY, CDR2 SVGAGI (reference sequence). There are 12 residues in the CDR3. Trimming removed 2 bases at V and 8 bases at J, with 9 bases between. For the CDR3, the DNA is TGTGCCAGCAGTTACAGGGACTTGGAAGCTTTCTTT. Its translation is CASSYRDLEAFF.

The table lists this clonotype with many counts. The rearrangement uses TRBV6-1 and TRBJ1-1; 8 bases align to TRBD1. The CDR3 is made up of 15 amino acids. Per the germline V gene, CDR1 is MNHNS and CDR2 is SASEGT. Unmatched junction bases numbered 7, after V lost 4 bases and J lost 3 bases. CDR3 in DNA: TGTGCCAGCAGTGCCCAGTCGACAGGGGACACTGAAGCTTTCTTT. This codes for CASSAQSTGDTEAFF.

As for this clonotype: This may be a read error, as it is one base from a much larger clone. The chain recombines TRBV7-9 with TRBJ1-4; tentatively, D is TRBD1 (5 bases). From germline, CDR1 is SEHNR and CDR2 FQNEAQ (reference sequence). The CDR3 length is 15 residues. CDR3 DNA sequence: TGTGTCAGCAGCCCTCAGACAGCACCTAATGAAAAACTGTTTTTT. It yields the protein CVSSPQTAPNEKLFF.

This clonotype was observed many times. This chain connects TRBV11-3 to TRBJ2-7, with a tentative D call TRBD2 (6 bases). V was shortened by 2 bases and J by 3 bases, with 14 bases between the two germline ends. CDR3 size: 15 residues. CDR1 is SGHNT, CDR2 YENEEA, per germline. The CDR3 is CASSLSTGTYYEQYF. DNA for the CDR3: TGTGCCAGCAGCTTATCGACCGGGACTTACTACGAGCAGTACTTC.

V and J are TRBV9 and TRBJ2-3, with 10 bases identical to TRBD2. The CDR3 contains 16 residues. The V and J ends lost 0 bases and 4 bases, in that order; junction bases with no gene match: 5. Germline CDR1 and CDR2: SGDLS and YYNGEE. CDR3 in amino acids: CASSVGASGGADTQYF. The CDR3 DNA reads TGTGCCAGCAGCGTAGGAGCTAGCGGGGGAGCAGATACGCAGTATTTT. The complete variable domain, with remaining parts taken from reference TRBV9 and TRBJ2-3, reads DSGVTQTPKHLITATGQRVTLRCSPRSGDLSVYWYQQSLDQGLQFLIQYYNGEERAKGNILERFSAQQFPDLHSELNLSSLELGDSALYFCASSVGASGGADTQYFGPGTRLTVL.

The CDR3: CASSPWGSGELFF. CDR3 nucleotide sequence: TGTGCCAGCAGCCCCTGGGGCTCCGGGGAGCTGTTTTTT. V usage is TRBV3-1 and J usage is TRBJ2-2; D is possibly TRBD1 (5 bases). The ends were cut back, 4 bases at V and 6 bases at J, with 9 bases in the middle. The CDR3 is 13 residues long. Germline V CDR1 and CDR2: LGHDT, YNNKEL (reference sequence).

The chain recombines TRBV5-1 with TRBJ2-7, with TRBD2 matching over 8 bases. CDR1 is SGHRS and CDR2 is YFSETQ in the germline V gene. The CDR3 has 16 residues. Trimming took 0 bases from V and 2 from J; bases not matched to a gene: 7. CDR3: CASSLAWQRGTYEQYF. CDR3 coding DNA: TGCGCCAGCAGCTTGGCCTGGCAGCGGGGGACCTACGAGCAGTACTTC.

This clonotype was counted only a few times. The CDR3 coding sequence is TGCGCCAGCAGCCAAGGTATAGGGCTCCCTAATTCACCCCTCCACTTT. Its protein is CASSQGIGLPNSPLHF. The chain couples TRBV4-1 to TRBJ1-6; D ambiguous. The CDR3 totals 16 residues. Trimming stripped 1 base from V and 6 bases from J, with 13 bases between. CDR1 and CDR2 (germline): MGHRA, YSYEKL.

V and J are TRBV5-6 and TRBJ1-6; D perhaps matches TRBD1 (6 bases). The V gene's germline CDR1 is SGHDT and CDR2 YYEEEE. V was trimmed by 2 bases and J by 10 bases, leaving 13 bases between them. The CDR3 is 14 residues long. CDR3 nucleotides: TGTGCCAGCAGCTTTAGGGGGTCGTTCTCACCCCTCCACTTT. The encoded protein is CASSFRGSFSPLHF.